This TCR beta chain was observed in a study of T cells in localized non-small cell lung cancer. General study points: The appearance of a median about 60 of the top 100 tumor clones was seen in adjacent lung.

Measured with immunoSEQ multiplex PCR; TCRdb has only the in-frame clones, and not every one. Among about 70,000 clones listed, approximately 87% were seen once. A few counts support this clone. What it binds is unknown. The sequence was obtained from a male donor aged 60 or over with stage III squamous cell lung carcinoma. The sequences come from peripheral blood, collected before any cancer treatment.

The CDR3 protein is CASSREGGDGNQPQHF. In nucleotides, the CDR3 is TGTGCCAGCAGCCGGGAAGGAGGGGACGGCAATCAGCCCCAGCATTTT. This chain uses TRBV4-2 with TRBJ1-5; D possibly corresponds to TRBD1 (5 bases). This CDR3 comprises 16 residues. Germline CDR1 is LGHNA and CDR2 is YNFKEQ. V was clipped by 4 bases and J by 2 bases, with 15 bases between them.